The 17 T cell receptor beta chains below come from one sample, sequenced in a study of OX40 agonist ivuxolimab in advanced cancers. TCRdb keeps only in-frame clones here, not all; method: immunoSEQ multiplex PCR. The data contain roughly 80,000 clones, 80% to 90% of them seen just once; the ten biggest clones take up about 0.73%. The sequencing here drew on CD4+ or CD8+ T cells sorted from blood, taken in a trial of the OX40 agonist ivuxolimab. Every receptor here comes from an adult with an advanced solid tumor such as melanoma, head and neck, liver or kidney cancer.

The chain has TRBV21-1 and TRBJ1-2. TRBV21-1 is a recognized pseudogene. The length of the CDR3 is 14 residues. The CDR3 DNA follows: TGTGCCAGCAGCAAACTGCGAAGGGCTGGTGGCTACACCTTC. Amino acid sequence: CASSKLRRAGGYTF.

This clone was observed a few times. This chain links TRBV5-1 with TRBJ2-1; no clear D gene. This CDR3 region has 16 residues. The germline CDR1 and CDR2 sequences are SGHRS and YFSETQ. Trimming took off 0 bases at V and 2 bases at J, with 12 bases between the two ends. CDR3 residues: CASSLEGSVTYNEQFF. The CDR3 DNA is TGCGCCAGCAGCTTGGAAGGCTCGGTTACCTACAATGAGCAGTTCTTC.

J is TRBJ1-1 and V is TRBV18; D remains unclear. The germline gives CDR1 KGHSH, CDR2 LQKENI. The CDR3 has 12 residues. V lost 5 bases to trimming and J lost 0 bases, with 4 bases between them. Here the CDR3 DNA reads TGTGCCAGCTCAAGTGTGAACACTGAAGCTTTCTTT. It translates to CASSSVNTEAFF.

In its sample, this clone was seen once. CDR3 amino acids: CASRWTGPDYGYTF. DNA of the CDR3: TGTGCCAGCAGATGGACAGGCCCCGATTATGGCTACACCTTC. The chain is built from TRBV5-4 and TRBJ1-2, with 7 bases fitting TRBD1. J lost 5 bases, V lost 5 bases, and 9 bases had no gene match. The CDR3 consists of 14 residues. Germline-derived CDR1 and CDR2 are SGHNT and YYREEE (reference sequence).

The V call is TRBV18, the J call TRBJ1-1; D might be TRBD1 (5 bases). V was clipped by 1 base and J by 0 bases, with 9 bases between them. Germline V lookup: CDR1 KGHSH, CDR2 LQKENI. This CDR3 is built from 15 residues. For the CDR3, the DNA is TGTGCCAGCTCACCACGGGACGGTCTGAACACTGAAGCTTTCTTT. This codes for CASSPRDGLNTEAFF.

This chain links TRBV13 with TRBJ2-7, with TRBD1 identical over 10 bases. J lost 0 bases, V lost 5 bases, and 1 base had no gene match. The germline V gene encodes CDR1 PRHDT and CDR2 FYEKMQ (reference sequence). This CDR3 is 14 amino acids long. The CDR3 nucleotides read TGTGCCAGCAGCCGGGACAGGGGCTCCTACGAGCAGTACTTC. Translation: CASSRDRGSYEQYF.

The V call is TRBV4-3, the J call TRBJ1-5; TRBD1 is a possible D gene (5 bases). This CDR3 has 16 residues. V shed 0 bases and J shed 2 bases, with 11 bases lying between them. Germline V gene lookup returns CDR1 LGHNA and CDR2 YSLEER. CDR3 nucleotide sequence: TGCGCCAGCAGCCAAGAATGGGGGGACGGCAATCAGCCCCAGCATTTT. It specifies CASSQEWGDGNQPQHF.

The chain employs TRBV28 and TRBJ2-7; D may correspond to TRBD1 or TRBD2 (5 bases each). Trimming cost V 5 bases and J 0 bases, with 8 bases left between them. Germline V gene data show CDR1 as MDHEN and CDR2 as SYDVKM. The CDR3 contains 13 residues. The CDR3 protein is CASSPGSSYEQYF. Here the CDR3 DNA reads TGTGCCAGCAGTCCAGGGAGCTCCTACGAGCAGTACTTC.

The V and J genes are TRBV18 and TRBJ2-5, with 7 bases lining up with TRBD1. CDR1 and CDR2 (germline): KGHSH, LQKENI. The ends lost 5 bases at V and 1 base at J; junction bases unmatched: 7. The CDR3 is 15 residues long. CDR3 coding DNA: TGTGCCAGCTCAACCAGACAGGGCCCCCAAGAGACCCAGTACTTC. Its protein product is CASSTRQGPQETQYF.

The rearrangement links TRBV7-2 to TRBJ2-3; TRBD2 matches 8 bases. J was trimmed by 6 bases and V by 5 bases; bases with no gene match: 13. The CDR3 is 16 residues long. Germline V gene lookup returns CDR1 SGHTA and CDR2 FQGNSA. CDR3: CASSDSRGGRLDTQYF. CDR3 in DNA: TGTGCCAGCAGCGACTCTCGGGGGGGCAGGTTGGATACGCAGTATTTT. Full variable domain (remainder filled in from reference TRBV7-2 and TRBJ2-3): GAGVSQSPSNKVTEKGKDVELRCDPISGHTALYWYRQSLGQGLEFLIYFQGNSAPDKSGLPSDRFSAERTGGSVSTLTIQRTQQEDSAVYLCASSDSRGGRLDTQYFGPGTRLTVL.

This clone was seen only a few times. V is TRBV21-1 and J is TRBJ1-2; whether TRBD1, the table's D call, matches the DNA was not checked. TRBV21-1 is a known pseudogene. This CDR3 has 16 residues. CDR3 nucleotide sequence: TGTGCCAGCAGCAAATGGTGGACAGCCGCTAACTATGGCTACACCTTC. It specifies CASSKWWTAANYGYTF.

The chain recombines TRBV5-1 with TRBJ2-1, with 13 bases fitting TRBD2. Germline trimming cut 4 bases from V and 0 bases from J; bases unmatched to any gene: 7. Germline assignment: CDR1 SGHRS and CDR2 YFSETQ. This CDR3 spans 18 amino acids. The CDR3 DNA follows: TGCGCCAGCAGCCCCGGGACTAGCGGGAAGAGCTCCTACAATGAGCAGTTCTTC. It translates to CASSPGTSGKSSYNEQFF. Full variable domain (rest looked up from reference TRBV5-1 and TRBJ2-1): KAGVTQTPRYLIKTRGQQVTLSCSPISGHRSVSWYQQTPGQGLQFLFEYFSETQRNKGNFPGRFSGRQFSNSRSEMNVSTLELGDSALYLCASSPGTSGKSSYNEQFFGPGTRLTVL.

The J gene is TRBJ2-1, the V gene TRBV28; a weak D match, TRBD2 (6 bases). Per the germline V gene, CDR1 is MDHEN and CDR2 is SYDVKM. V dropped 3 bases and J dropped 4 bases, with 16 bases sitting between them. The CDR3 is 16 residues long. The CDR3 here is CASSFVGGAPYNEQFF. In nucleotides, the CDR3 is TGTGCCAGCAGTTTCGTAGGAGGGGCCCCTTACAATGAGCAGTTCTTC. Using reference TRBV28 and TRBJ2-1 for the parts outside the CDR3, the full variable domain is DVKVTQSSRYLVKRTGEKVFLECVQDMDHENMFWYRQDPGLGLRLIYFSYDVKMKEKGDIPEGYSVSREKKERFSLILESASTNQTSMYLCASSFVGGAPYNEQFFGPGTRLTVL.

This rearrangement joins TRBV6-6 to TRBJ1-4; no clear D. The CDR3 sequence is 15 residues long. CDR1 is MNHNY, CDR2 SVGAGI, per germline (reference sequence). V lost 2 bases and J 1 base, leaving 8 bases between the germline ends. The DNA of the CDR3 is TGTGCCAGCAGTTACGGGCGCCAAACTAATGAAAAACTGTTTTTT. Translating gives CASSYGRQTNEKLFF.

The chain employs TRBV7-9 and TRBJ2-7, with D tentatively TRBD1 (5 bases). Germline lookup yields CDR1 SEHNR and CDR2 FQNEAQ (reference sequence). Trimming cost V 6 bases and J 5 bases, with 11 bases left between them. There are 12 residues in the CDR3. For the CDR3, the DNA is TGTGCCAGCAGTCGGCTAGGGGACGAGCAGTACTTC. It yields the protein CASSRLGDEQYF.

V is TRBV2 and J is TRBJ1-2; 8 nucleotides align to TRBD1. Losses at the gene ends were 6 bases for V and 5 bases for J; bases not matched to a gene: 5. In germline, CDR1 is SNHLY, CDR2 FYNNEI. This CDR3 region has 13 residues. In DNA, the CDR3 is TGTGCCAGCAGCCTGGGACAGGAGTATGGCTACACCTTC. Encoded protein: CASSLGQEYGYTF.

This sequence joins TRBV19 and TRBJ2-1; weak D call: TRBD1 (5 bases). The V end lost 9 bases, the J end lost 2 bases, and 5 bases lay between the germline ends. The CDR3 consists of 11 residues. Germline CDR1 LNHDA, CDR2 SQIVND (reference sequence). CDR3 bases: TGTGCCAGCAGGGCCTACAATGAGCAGTTCTTC. This sequence encodes CASRAYNEQFF.